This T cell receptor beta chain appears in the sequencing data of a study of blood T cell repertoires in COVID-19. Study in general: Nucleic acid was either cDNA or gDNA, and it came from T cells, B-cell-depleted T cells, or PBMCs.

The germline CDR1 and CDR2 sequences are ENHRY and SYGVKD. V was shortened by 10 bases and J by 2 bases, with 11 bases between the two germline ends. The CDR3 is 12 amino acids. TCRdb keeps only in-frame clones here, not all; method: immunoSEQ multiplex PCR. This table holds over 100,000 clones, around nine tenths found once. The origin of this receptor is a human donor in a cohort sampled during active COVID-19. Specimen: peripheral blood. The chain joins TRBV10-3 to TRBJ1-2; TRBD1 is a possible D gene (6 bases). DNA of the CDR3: TGTGCCACCAGGGGAGAGAACTATGGCTACACCTTC. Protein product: CATRGENYGYTF.